This T cell receptor beta chain emerged from a study of blood T cell repertoires in COVID-19. In germline, CDR1 is KGHSH, CDR2 LQKENI. V gave up 5 bases and J gave up 3 bases; unmatched junction bases: 4. This CDR3 has 14 amino acids. Here immunoSEQ multiplex PCR was the method, and the copy in TCRdb shows in-frame clones only, minus some. There are some 120,000 clones in the sample; around 82% occur only once, and approximately 12% lies in the top ten. The chain is built from TRBV18 and TRBJ2-7; 10 bases fit TRBD2. What was sequenced was peripheral blood. This sequence originates from a woman aged 25 to 39 who had recovered from COVID-19. CDR3 nucleotides: TGTGCCAGCTCATCTCCTAGCGGGGGCTACGAGCAGTACTTC. Amino acid sequence: CASSSPSGGYEQYF.